This T cell receptor beta chain comes out of a study of OX40 agonist ivuxolimab in advanced cancers. The assay was immunoSEQ multiplex PCR, and TCRdb's table has in-frame clones only and misses some. The sample contains around 53,000 clones, about 90% of which appear only once. The receptor's source is an adult with an advanced solid tumor such as melanoma, head and neck, liver or kidney cancer. This specimen consisted of CD4+ or CD8+ T cells sorted from blood, obtained in a trial of the OX40 agonist ivuxolimab.

CDR3 sequence: CASSLGQGLAKNIQYF. The CDR3 nucleotides read TGTGCCAGCAGTTTGGGACAGGGACTAGCCAAAAACATTCAGTACTTC. The rearrangement uses TRBV2 and TRBJ2-4; TRBD1 agrees at 9 bases. The CDR3 is 16 amino acids. Germline V gene sequence: CDR1 SNHLY, CDR2 FYNNEI. Germline trimming cut 5 bases from V and 0 bases from J; bases unmatched to any gene: 5.